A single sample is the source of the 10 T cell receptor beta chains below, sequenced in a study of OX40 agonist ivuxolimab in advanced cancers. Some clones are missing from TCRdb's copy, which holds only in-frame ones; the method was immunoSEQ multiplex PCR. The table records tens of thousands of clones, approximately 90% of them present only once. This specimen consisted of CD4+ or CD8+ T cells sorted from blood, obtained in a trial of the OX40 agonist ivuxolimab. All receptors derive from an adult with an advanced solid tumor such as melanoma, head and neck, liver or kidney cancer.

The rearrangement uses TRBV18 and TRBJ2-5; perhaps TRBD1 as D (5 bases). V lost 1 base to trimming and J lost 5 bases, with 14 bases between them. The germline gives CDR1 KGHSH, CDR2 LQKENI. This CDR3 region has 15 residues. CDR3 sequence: CASSPQDAGMETQYF. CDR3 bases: TGTGCCAGCTCACCACAGGACGCAGGGATGGAGACCCAGTACTTC.

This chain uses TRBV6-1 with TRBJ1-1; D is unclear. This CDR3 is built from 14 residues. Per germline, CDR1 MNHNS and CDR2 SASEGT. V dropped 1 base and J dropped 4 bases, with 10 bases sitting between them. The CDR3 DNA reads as TGTGCCAGCAGTGAAGTCGGAAGCGGCACTGAAGCTTTCTTT. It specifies CASSEVGSGTEAFF.

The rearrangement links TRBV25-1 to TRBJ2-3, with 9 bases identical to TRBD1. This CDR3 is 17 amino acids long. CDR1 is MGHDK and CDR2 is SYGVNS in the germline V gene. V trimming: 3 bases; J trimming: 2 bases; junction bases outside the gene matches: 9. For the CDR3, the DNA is TGTGCCAGCAGTGACGGACAGGGGTCCTCTTACACAGATACGCAGTATTTT. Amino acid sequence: CASSDGQGSSYTDTQYF.

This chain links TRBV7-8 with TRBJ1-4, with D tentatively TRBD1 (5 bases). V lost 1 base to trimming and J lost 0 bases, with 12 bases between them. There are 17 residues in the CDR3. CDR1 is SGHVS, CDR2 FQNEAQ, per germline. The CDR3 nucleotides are TGTGCCAGCAGCTTAGTCAGGGTGTTTTCAACTAATGAAAAACTGTTTTTT. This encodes CASSLVRVFSTNEKLFF.

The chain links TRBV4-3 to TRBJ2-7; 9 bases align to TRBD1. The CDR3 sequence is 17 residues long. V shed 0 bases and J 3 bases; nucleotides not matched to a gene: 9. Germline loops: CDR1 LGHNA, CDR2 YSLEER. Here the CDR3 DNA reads TGCGCCAGCAGCCAAGACGGCGTGGGACAGGGAAACTACGAGCAGTACTTC. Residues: CASSQDGVGQGNYEQYF.

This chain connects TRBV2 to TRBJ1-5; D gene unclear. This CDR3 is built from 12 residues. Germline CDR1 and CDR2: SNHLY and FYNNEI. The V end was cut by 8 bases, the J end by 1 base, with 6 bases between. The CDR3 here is CASGRSNQPQHF. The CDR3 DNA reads TGTGCCAGCGGGCGGAGCAATCAGCCCCAGCATTTT.

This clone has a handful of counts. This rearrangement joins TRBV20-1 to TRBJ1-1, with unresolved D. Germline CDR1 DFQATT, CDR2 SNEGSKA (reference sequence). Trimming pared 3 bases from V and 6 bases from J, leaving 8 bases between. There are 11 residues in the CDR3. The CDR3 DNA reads TGCAGTGCTAGTCACAACCCTGAAGCTTTCTTT. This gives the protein CSASHNPEAFF.

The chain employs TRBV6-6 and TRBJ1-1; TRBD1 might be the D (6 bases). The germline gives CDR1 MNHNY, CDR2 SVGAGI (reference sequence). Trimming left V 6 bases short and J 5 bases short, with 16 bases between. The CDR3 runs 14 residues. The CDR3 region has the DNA TGTGCCAGCAGGCCCGATTTCAGGGGTACTGAAGCTTTCTTT. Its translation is CASRPDFRGTEAFF.

As DNA, the CDR3 is TGTGCCAGCAGCAATGGGGACAGGGATCCATATGGCTACACCTTC. This gives the protein CASSNGDRDPYGYTF. The chain employs TRBV21-1 and TRBJ1-2; the D segment call TRBD1 is taken from the table without a DNA check. TRBV21-1 is reported as a pseudogene. The CDR3 runs 15 residues.

CDR3 residues: CASSDPGGPGYTF. CDR3 coding DNA: TGTGCCAGCAGTGATCCAGGAGGGCCCGGCTACACCTTC. The V call is TRBV6-6, the J call TRBJ1-2; D not certain. Trimming pared 5 bases from V and 8 bases from J, leaving 15 bases between. Germline V gene data show CDR1 as MNHNY and CDR2 as SVGAGI (reference sequence). The CDR3 contains 13 residues.